The sequence of this T cell receptor (beta chain) was determined in a study of cytomegalovirus exposure and HLA in healthy donors. At the level of the study: A preliminary data release comprised around 90 million unique TCRs obtained from HLA-typed donors.

Broader study findings: In a later analysis, V- and J-gene trimming of beta chains associated with a DCLRE1C missense variant, replicated independently. Cytomegalovirus-associated status was assigned to about 180 TCR beta chains. It was in a later analysis that TCR association rates were seen to vary by HLA locus, highest for DRB1 and lowest for HLA-C.

Amplification used 60 Vbeta primers and 13 Jbeta primers. Clones were read by immunoSEQ multiplex PCR, and TCRdb kept only the in-frame ones, dropping some. Here the sample spans some 130,000 clones, around 74% being singletons. V was pared by 4 bases and J by 0 bases, with 10 bases of the junction left unmatched. The CDR3 contains 18 residues. CDR1 is MNHEY, CDR2 SMNVEV, per germline (reference sequence). This clone was picked up a small number of times. Its antigen is not identified. The chain carries TRBV27 and TRBJ2-4; 9 bases align to TRBD1. Sequencing was done on a sample of PBMCs. This TCR was recovered from a male donor in good health and CMV-seronegative. In DNA, the CDR3 is TGTGCCAGCAGTTCGGGACAGGGTCGGGGGGTAGCCAAAAACATTCAGTACTTC. Translation: CASSSGQGRGVAKNIQYF.